One TCR beta chain is described in this entry. The antigen is not known. Sequencing used immunoSEQ multiplex PCR; TCRdb keeps in-frame clones, though not all of them. The table records fewer than 35,000 clones, around 81% of them present only once. This record comes from a study of OX40 agonist ivuxolimab in advanced cancers. Study-wide context: Antecedent anti-PD-1, anti-PD-L1 or anti-CTLA-4 therapy was permissible, with under 50% having received some. In three patients, partial responses were observed, one with hepatocellular carcinoma and two with cutaneous melanoma.

Points from the study as a whole: There were also nonresponders showing low normalized T-cell clonal expansion. Expanded clones were, on average, more numerous in CD8+ T cells than in CD4+.

The CDR3 has 12 amino acids. The ends were cut back, 0 bases at V and 7 bases at J, with 4 bases in the middle. Germline V gives CDR1 LGHNA, CDR2 YSLEER. Sample: CD4+ or CD8+ T cells sorted from blood, taken in a trial of the OX40 agonist ivuxolimab. The receptor was derived from an adult with an advanced solid tumor such as melanoma, head and neck, liver or kidney cancer. This sequence joins TRBV4-3 and TRBJ2-1; the D is unclear. CDR3 bases: TGCGCCAGCAGCCAAGACGGAAATGAGCAGTTCTTC. Its protein is CASSQDGNEQFF.